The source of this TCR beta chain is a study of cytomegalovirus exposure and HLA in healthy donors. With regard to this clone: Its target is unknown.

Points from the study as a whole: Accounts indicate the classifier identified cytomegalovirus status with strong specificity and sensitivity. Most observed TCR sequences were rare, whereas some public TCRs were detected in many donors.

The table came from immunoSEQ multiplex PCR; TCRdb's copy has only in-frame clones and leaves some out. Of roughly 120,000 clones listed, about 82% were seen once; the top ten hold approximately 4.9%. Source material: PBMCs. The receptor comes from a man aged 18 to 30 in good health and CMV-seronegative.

Here the CDR3 DNA reads TGTGCCAGTAGTACTACAACAGGGGTCAGTGAAAAACTGTTTTTT. It translates to CASSTTTGVSEKLFF. The rearrangement links TRBV19 to TRBJ1-4; 7 nucleotides line up with TRBD1. The trim removed 4 bases at V and 7 bases at J, leaving 9 bases unmatched. The germline V gene has CDR1 LNHDA and CDR2 SQIVND (reference sequence). The CDR3 is made up of 15 amino acids. The entire variable domain, with the rest obtained from reference TRBV19 and TRBJ1-4, is as follows: DGGITQSPKYLFRKEGQNVTLSCEQNLNHDAMYWYRQDPGQGLRLIYYSQIVNDFQKGDIAEGYSVSREKKESFPLTVTSAQKNPTAFYLCASSTTTGVSEKLFFGSGTQLSVL.